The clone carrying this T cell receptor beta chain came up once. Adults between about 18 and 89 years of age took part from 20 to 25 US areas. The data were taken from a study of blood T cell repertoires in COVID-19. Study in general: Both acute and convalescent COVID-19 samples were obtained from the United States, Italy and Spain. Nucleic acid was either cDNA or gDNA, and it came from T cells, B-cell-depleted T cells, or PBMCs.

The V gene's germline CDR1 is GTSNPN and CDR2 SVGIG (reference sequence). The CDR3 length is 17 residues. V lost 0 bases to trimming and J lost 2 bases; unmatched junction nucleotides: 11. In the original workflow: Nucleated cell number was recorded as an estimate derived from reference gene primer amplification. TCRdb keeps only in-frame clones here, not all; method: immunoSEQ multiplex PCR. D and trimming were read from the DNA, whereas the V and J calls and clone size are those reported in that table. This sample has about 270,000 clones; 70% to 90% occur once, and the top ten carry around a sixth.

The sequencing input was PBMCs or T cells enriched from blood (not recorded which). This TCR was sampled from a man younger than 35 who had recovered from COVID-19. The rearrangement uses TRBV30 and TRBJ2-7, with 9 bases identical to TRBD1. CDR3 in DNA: TGTGCCTGGAGTGTTGTTTTCGGGGACAGGGAAACCTACGAGCAGTACTTC. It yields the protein CAWSVVFGDRETYEQYF.